This TCR beta chain is from a study of T cells in Graves' hyperthyroidism and ophthalmopathy. This clonotype was counted only a few times. Its antigen is unidentified. Study findings and constraints: Expanded thyroid clonotypes (above 0.001) were mostly also found in blood.

Using RNA transcripts as the source, TCR beta CDR3 regions were amplified. With the HTBI primer set, the TCR CDR3 went through a first round of RT-PCR. MiXCR, run by TCRdb on the multiplex PCR reads, gives a single entry per CDR3 protein. The table shows roughly 750,000 distinct CDR3 sequences, with roughly 17% occurring only once. Sequenced input: blood. The clonotype was recovered from a man between 18 and 35 years old with Graves' hyperthyroidism.

CDR3 coding DNA: TGCATGGTCCGTCTCGGGACAGATACGCAGTATTTT. Translating it yields CMVRLGTDTQYF. The V gene is TRBV20-1, the J gene TRBJ2-3; unclear D gene. CDR3 length: 12 residues. Per germline, CDR1 DFQATT and CDR2 SNEGSKA (reference sequence).